A selection of T cell receptor beta chains follows, all from one sample in a study of T cells in Graves' hyperthyroidism and ophthalmopathy. TCRdb reprocessed the multiplex PCR reads with MiXCR, giving one entry per CDR3 protein. This table has fewer than 500,000 distinct CDR3 sequences, about 14% appearing once. The sample consisted of blood. Receptors were obtained from a woman aged 25 to 45 with Graves' ophthalmopathy. Each CDR3 is given with its conserved first and last residue. The order of the fields is CDR3 DNA, CDR3 protein, V gene, clone size, J gene, D gene. D genes are given only for firm matches. Size tells how often a clone was seen (once, few, many) or the class of an expanded clone, and some rows leave it out.

CDR3nt: TGTGCCAGCACCGACCCTACGGGGGGTCTGTCGGAAACCCAGTACTTC
CDR3aa: CASTDPTGGLSETQYF
v_gene: TRBV28
abundance: -
j_gene: TRBJ2-5
d_gene: TRBD2

CDR3nt: TGCGCCAGCAGCACCGGACAGGGGGCTATGAACACTGAAGCTTTCTTT
CDR3aa: CASSTGQGAMNTEAFF
v_gene: TRBV5-1
abundance: -
j_gene: TRBJ1-1
d_gene: TRBD1

CDR3nt: TGTGCTAGTGGCCTTCGCGGGGCGGTATTCACCTACAATGAGCAGTTCTTC
CDR3aa: CASGLRGAVFTYNEQFF
v_gene: TRBV12-5
abundance: many
j_gene: TRBJ2-1
d_gene: -

CDR3nt: TGTGCCAGTAGTGACGCAGGTCTGGGCTTGTTCACCGGCGGGGAGCTGTTTTTT
CDR3aa: CASSDAGLGLFTGGELFF
v_gene: TRBV19
abundance: few
j_gene: TRBJ2-2
d_gene: -

CDR3nt: TGTGCCAGCAGTGGGTCTTTGGATTCACCCCTCCACTTT
CDR3aa: CASSGSLDSPLHF
v_gene: TRBV27
abundance: -
j_gene: TRBJ1-6
d_gene: -

CDR3nt: TGTGCCAGCAGTGATATTTGGGTGGAGACCCAGTACTTC
CDR3aa: CASSDIWVETQYF
v_gene: TRBV6-1
abundance: -
j_gene: TRBJ2-5
d_gene: -

CDR3nt: TGTGCCAGCAGCCCGGGGACTAGCGGGGGATTAAGTGAGCAGTTCTTC
CDR3aa: CASSPGTSGGLSEQFF
v_gene: TRBV12-3/TRBV12-4
abundance: -
j_gene: TRBJ2-1
d_gene: TRBD2

CDR3nt: TGCAGTGCGAAATGGAGCCAGGCGGGGGGTAATATCTACAATGAGCAGTTCTTC
CDR3aa: CSAKWSQAGGNIYNEQFF
v_gene: TRBV20-1
abundance: many
j_gene: TRBJ2-1
d_gene: TRBD2

CDR3nt: TGTGCCAGCAGCTCCGTGGAGTACAATGAGCAGTTCTTC
CDR3aa: CASSSVEYNEQFF
v_gene: TRBV7-6
abundance: few
j_gene: TRBJ2-1
d_gene: -

CDR3nt: TGTGCCAGCTCACCATCGGGACAGGGAAGCAATGAGCAGTTCTTC
CDR3aa: CASSPSGQGSNEQFF
v_gene: TRBV18
abundance: -
j_gene: TRBJ2-1
d_gene: TRBD1

CDR3nt: TGTGCCAGCAGCCAACAGGGGACTTCACCCCTCCACTTT
CDR3aa: CASSQQGTSPLHF
v_gene: TRBV6-1
abundance: many
j_gene: TRBJ1-6
d_gene: TRBD1

CDR3nt: TGTGCCATCAGTGGAACCGGGACAGGGGGGATCGAGCAGTACTTC
CDR3aa: CAISGTGTGGIEQYF
v_gene: TRBV10-3
abundance: -
j_gene: TRBJ2-7
d_gene: TRBD1

CDR3nt: TGTGCCAGCTCGGGACGGAAACACGATAATGAAAAACTGTTTTTT
CDR3aa: CASSGRKHDNEKLFF
v_gene: TRBV27
abundance: many
j_gene: TRBJ1-4
d_gene: -

CDR3nt: TGTGCCAGCAGCCAAGACAAGAGACAGGGGGACACTGAAGCTTTCTTT
CDR3aa: CASSQDKRQGDTEAFF
v_gene: TRBV14
abundance: few
j_gene: TRBJ1-1
d_gene: TRBD1

CDR3nt: TGCGCCAGCAGCATACAGGAATACGAGCAGTACTTC
CDR3aa: CASSIQEYEQYF
v_gene: TRBV5-1
abundance: many
j_gene: TRBJ2-7
d_gene: -

CDR3nt: TGTGCCAGCAGCCCCTACAGTGTAAACTCTGGAAACACCATATATTTT
CDR3aa: CASSPYSVNSGNTIYF
v_gene: TRBV11-2
abundance: many
j_gene: TRBJ1-3
d_gene: -

CDR3nt: TGTGCCATCAGTGAGACAGGACGAAACTATGGCTACACCTTC
CDR3aa: CAISETGRNYGYTF
v_gene: TRBV10-3
abundance: -
j_gene: TRBJ1-2
d_gene: -

CDR3nt: TGCAGTGCAGCGGGGGCGTACACAGATACGCAGTATTTT
CDR3aa: CSAAGAYTDTQYF
v_gene: TRBV20-1
abundance: many
j_gene: TRBJ2-3
d_gene: TRBD2

CDR3nt: TGCAGCGCCGGAGGGTCTGGGGAGACCTATATCGGCTACACCTTC
CDR3aa: CSAGGSGETYIGYTF
v_gene: TRBV29-1
abundance: -
j_gene: TRBJ1-2
d_gene: -

CDR3nt: TGTGCCAGCAGCTTAGACAGGCGTCGTCGATCGGATACGCAGTATTTT
CDR3aa: CASSLDRRRRSDTQYF
v_gene: TRBV7-9
abundance: many
j_gene: TRBJ2-3
d_gene: -

CDR3nt: TGTGCCAGCTCACGGGGAGGGGGCTACAATGAGCAGTTCTTC
CDR3aa: CASSRGGGYNEQFF
v_gene: TRBV11-2
abundance: many
j_gene: TRBJ2-1
d_gene: -

CDR3nt: TGCGCCAGCAGATTTACGACCACAGGGGGCTTTTCAGGAGAGACCCAGTACTTC
CDR3aa: CASRFTTTGGFSGETQYF
v_gene: TRBV5-1
abundance: many
j_gene: TRBJ2-5
d_gene: TRBD1

CDR3nt: TGTGCCAGCAGTTTCAGGCCGATAAATTCACCCCCCCACTTT
CDR3aa: CASSFRPINSPPHF
v_gene: TRBV27
abundance: -
j_gene: TRBJ1-6
d_gene: -

CDR3nt: TGCAGTGCGCCCGTTGAGGGATTTGGCACAGATACGCAGTATTTT
CDR3aa: CSAPVEGFGTDTQYF
v_gene: TRBV20-1
abundance: many
j_gene: TRBJ2-3
d_gene: -

CDR3nt: TGTGCCAGCAGTGAATCCGATAACTCCTACAATGAGCAGTTCTTC
CDR3aa: CASSESDNSYNEQFF
v_gene: TRBV6-1
abundance: many
j_gene: TRBJ2-1
d_gene: -

CDR3nt: TGTGCCAGCAGCCAAGAGGTCCCTTTAAGGGGCCGTTATAGCAATCAGCCCCAGCATTTT
CDR3aa: CASSQEVPLRGRYSNQPQHF
v_gene: TRBV4-2
abundance: -
j_gene: TRBJ1-5
d_gene: -

CDR3nt: TGTGCCAGCACCCGGAGTGGTTACGAGCAGTACTTC
CDR3aa: CASTRSGYEQYF
v_gene: TRBV2
abundance: many
j_gene: TRBJ2-7
d_gene: -